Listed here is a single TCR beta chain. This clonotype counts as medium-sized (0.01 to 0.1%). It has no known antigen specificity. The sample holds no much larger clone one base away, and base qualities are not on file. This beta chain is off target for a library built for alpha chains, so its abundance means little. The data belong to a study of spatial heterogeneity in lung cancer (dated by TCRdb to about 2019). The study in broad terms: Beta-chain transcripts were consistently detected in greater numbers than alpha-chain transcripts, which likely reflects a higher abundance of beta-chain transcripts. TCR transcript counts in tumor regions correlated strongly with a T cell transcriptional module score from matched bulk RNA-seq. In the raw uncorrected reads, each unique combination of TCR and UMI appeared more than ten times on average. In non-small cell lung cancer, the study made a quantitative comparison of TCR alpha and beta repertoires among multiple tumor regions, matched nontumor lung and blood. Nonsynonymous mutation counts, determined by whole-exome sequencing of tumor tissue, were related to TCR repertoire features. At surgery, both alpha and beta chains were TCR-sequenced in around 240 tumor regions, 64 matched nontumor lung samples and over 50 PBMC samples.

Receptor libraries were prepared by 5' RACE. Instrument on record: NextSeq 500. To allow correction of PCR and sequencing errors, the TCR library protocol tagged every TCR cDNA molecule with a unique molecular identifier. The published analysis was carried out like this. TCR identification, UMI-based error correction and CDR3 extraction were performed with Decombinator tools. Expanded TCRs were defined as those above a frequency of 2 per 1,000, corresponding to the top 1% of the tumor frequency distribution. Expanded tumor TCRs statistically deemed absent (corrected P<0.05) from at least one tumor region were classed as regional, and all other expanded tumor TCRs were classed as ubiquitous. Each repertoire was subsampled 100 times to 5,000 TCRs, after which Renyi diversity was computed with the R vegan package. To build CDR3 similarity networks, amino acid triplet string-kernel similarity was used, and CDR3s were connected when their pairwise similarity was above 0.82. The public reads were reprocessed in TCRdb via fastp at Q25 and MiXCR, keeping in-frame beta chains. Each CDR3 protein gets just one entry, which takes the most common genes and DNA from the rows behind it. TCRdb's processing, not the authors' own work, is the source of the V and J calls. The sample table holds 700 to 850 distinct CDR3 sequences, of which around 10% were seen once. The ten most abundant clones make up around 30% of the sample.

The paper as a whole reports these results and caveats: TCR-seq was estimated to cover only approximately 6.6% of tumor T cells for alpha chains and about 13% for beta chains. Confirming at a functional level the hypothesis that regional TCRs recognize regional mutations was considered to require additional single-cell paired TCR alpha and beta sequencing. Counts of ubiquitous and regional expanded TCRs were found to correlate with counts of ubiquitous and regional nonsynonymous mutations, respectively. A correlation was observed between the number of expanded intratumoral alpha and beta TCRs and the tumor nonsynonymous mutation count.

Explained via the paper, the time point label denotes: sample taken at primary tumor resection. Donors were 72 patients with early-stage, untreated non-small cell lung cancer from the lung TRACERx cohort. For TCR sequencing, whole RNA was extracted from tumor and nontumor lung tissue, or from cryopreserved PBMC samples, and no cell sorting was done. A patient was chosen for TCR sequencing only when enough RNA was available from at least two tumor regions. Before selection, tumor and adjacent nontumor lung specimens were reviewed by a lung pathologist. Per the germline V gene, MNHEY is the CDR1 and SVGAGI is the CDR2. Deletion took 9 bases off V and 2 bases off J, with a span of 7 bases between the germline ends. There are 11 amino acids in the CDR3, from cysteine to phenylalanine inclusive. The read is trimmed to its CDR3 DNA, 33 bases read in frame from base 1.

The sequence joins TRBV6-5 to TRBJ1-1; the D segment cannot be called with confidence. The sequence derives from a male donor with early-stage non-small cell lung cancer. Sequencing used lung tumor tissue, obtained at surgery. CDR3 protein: CASHTNTEAFF. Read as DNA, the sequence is TGTGCCAGTCACACTAACACTGAAGCTTTCTTT.